A selection of T cell receptor beta chains follows, all from one sample in a study of cytomegalovirus exposure and HLA in healthy donors. The table came from immunoSEQ multiplex PCR; TCRdb's copy has only in-frame clones and leaves some out. The data contain 90,000 to 150,000 clones, over 65% of them singletons. Sequencing input: PBMCs. The receptors shown here come from a woman aged 25 to 39 in good health and CMV-seronegative. Both conserved end residues are part of each CDR3. The D gene is left open where the match is weak. Clone size appears in some rows only: once, few, many, or a class for an expanded clone.

V: TRBV2
J: TRBJ1-4
D: NA
size: NA
CDR3: CASMVEEANEKLFF
DNA: TGTGCCAGCATGGTGGAGGAGGCTAATGAAAAACTGTTTTTT

V: TRBV15
J: TRBJ2-5
D: TRBD2
size: NA
CDR3: CATSRVRAGGPSETQYF
DNA: TGTGCCACCAGCAGAGTTAGAGCGGGGGGGCCGTCAGAGACCCAGTACTTC

V: TRBV4-1
J: TRBJ2-1
D: NA
size: once
CDR3: CASSYEDSYNEQFF
DNA: TGCGCCAGCAGCTACGAGGATTCCTACAATGAGCAGTTCTTC

V: TRBV5-4
J: TRBJ2-1
D: NA
size: NA
CDR3: CASSLEASYGQFF
DNA: TGTGCCAGCAGCTTGGAGGCTAGCTATGGGCAGTTCTTC

V: TRBV4-1
J: TRBJ2-3
D: NA
size: NA
CDR3: CASSIRTGTDTQYF
DNA: TGCGCCAGCAGCATAAGAACGGGGACAGATACGCAGTATTTT

V: TRBV18
J: TRBJ1-2
D: TRBD1
size: NA
CDR3: CASSPLDRAQGYTF
DNA: TGTGCCAGCTCACCACTAGACAGGGCGCAAGGCTACACCTTC

V: TRBV7-9
J: TRBJ2-7
D: NA
size: NA
CDR3: CASSPGAELSSYEQYF
DNA: TGTGCCAGCAGCCCTGGGGCCGAGCTTTCGTCCTACGAGCAGTACTTC

V: TRBV5-1
J: TRBJ2-2
D: NA
size: NA
CDR3: CASSFLPGYHGELFF
DNA: TGCGCCAGCAGCTTTCTGCCAGGGTATCACGGGGAGCTGTTTTTT

V: TRBV6-1
J: TRBJ2-7
D: NA
size: once
CDR3: CASSEANSGLYEQYF
DNA: TGTGCCAGCAGTGAAGCCAACAGCGGCCTTTACGAGCAGTACTTC

V: TRBV19
J: TRBJ1-5
D: TRBD1
size: NA
CDR3: CASSMWTGSNQPQHF
DNA: TGTGCCAGTAGTATGTGGACAGGATCCAATCAGCCCCAGCATTTT

V: TRBV5-1
J: TRBJ2-2
D: TRBD1
size: NA
CDR3: CASSFGDSTNTGELFF
DNA: TGCGCCAGCAGCTTCGGGGACAGTACGAACACCGGGGAGCTGTTTTTT

V: TRBV6-1
J: TRBJ1-6
D: NA
size: NA
CDR3: CASSEIRGNSPLHF
DNA: TGTGCCAGCAGTGAAATCAGGGGTAATTCACCCCTCCACTTT

V: TRBV27
J: TRBJ2-7
D: NA
size: few
CDR3: CASSFGTFYEQYF
DNA: TGTGCCAGCAGTTTCGGGACATTCTACGAGCAGTACTTC

V: TRBV2
J: TRBJ1-2
D: NA
size: NA
CDR3: CASRREEGGYGYTF
DNA: TGTGCCAGCAGACGGGAGGAGGGCGGCTATGGCTACACCTTC

V: TRBV27
J: TRBJ2-3
D: TRBD1
size: NA
CDR3: CASSSGGRAPDTQYF
DNA: TGTGCCAGCAGTTCAGGGGGCAGGGCTCCAGATACGCAGTATTTT

V: TRBV19
J: TRBJ2-2
D: NA
size: few
CDR3: CASSIGLNTGELFF
DNA: TGTGCCAGTAGTATTGGACTGAACACCGGGGAGCTGTTTTTT

V: TRBV5-1
J: TRBJ1-2
D: NA
size: NA
CDR3: CASSLDWGRGSGYTF
DNA: TGCGCCAGCAGCTTGGATTGGGGCAGGGGTAGTGGCTACACCTTC

V: TRBV27
J: TRBJ1-1
D: NA
size: NA
CDR3: CASSFGGGTEAFF
DNA: TGTGCCAGCAGTTTTGGGGGCGGCACTGAAGCTTTCTTT

V: TRBV4-3
J: TRBJ2-7
D: TRBD1
size: once
CDR3: CASSQDPSGTVSYEQYF
DNA: TGCGCCAGCAGCCAAGATCCCTCCGGGACAGTCTCCTACGAGCAGTACTTC